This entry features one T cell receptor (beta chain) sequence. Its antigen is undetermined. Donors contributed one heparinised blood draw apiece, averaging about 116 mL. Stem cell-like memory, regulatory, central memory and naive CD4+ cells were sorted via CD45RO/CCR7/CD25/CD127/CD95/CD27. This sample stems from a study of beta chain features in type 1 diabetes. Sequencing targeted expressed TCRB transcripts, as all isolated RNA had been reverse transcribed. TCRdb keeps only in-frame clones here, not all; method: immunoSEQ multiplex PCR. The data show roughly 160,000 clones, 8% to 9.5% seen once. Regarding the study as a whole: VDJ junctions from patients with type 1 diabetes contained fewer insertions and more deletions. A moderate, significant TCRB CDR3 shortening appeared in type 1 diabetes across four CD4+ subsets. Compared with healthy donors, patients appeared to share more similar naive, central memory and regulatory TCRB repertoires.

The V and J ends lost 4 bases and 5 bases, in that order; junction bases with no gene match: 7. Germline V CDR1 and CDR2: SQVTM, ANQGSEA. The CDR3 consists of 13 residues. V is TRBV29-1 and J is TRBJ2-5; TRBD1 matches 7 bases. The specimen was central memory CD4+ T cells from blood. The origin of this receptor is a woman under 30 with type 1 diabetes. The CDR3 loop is CSVAPTGRETQYF. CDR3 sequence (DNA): TGCAGCGTTGCCCCGACAGGGCGGGAGACCCAGTACTTC.